The T cell receptor (beta chain) described here comes from a study of shared clonotypes between healthy human individuals. Overall study context: Donors were a couple of women and three men aged 18 to 49.

This CDR3 comprises 15 residues. CDR1 is SGHRS and CDR2 is YFSETQ in the germline V gene. V dropped 3 bases and J dropped 5 bases, with 17 bases sitting between them. Donors were healthy HIV-negative adults without recent acute infections or vaccinations. Every donor was a Caucasian adult from Nashville, Tennessee. The unsorted samples had some 90 million PBMCs used for genomic DNA. Data came from immunoSEQ multiplex PCR; TCRdb stores just in-frame clones and leaves some out. The sample consists of 400,000 to 500,000 clones, 70% to 85% of them appearing once. This TCR was recovered from a woman in her thirties or forties in good health. Some clones in this sample may be carry-over from other donors' samples. The chain couples TRBV5-1 to TRBJ1-1, with D tentatively TRBD1 (5 bases). Material for sequencing was PBMCs. CDR3 amino acids: CASSSNTGLRTEAFF. The CDR3 DNA follows: TGCGCCAGCAGCTCAAATACAGGTTTGAGGACTGAAGCTTTCTTT.